This is a list of T cell receptor beta chains from one sample in a study of cytomegalovirus exposure and HLA in healthy donors. Data came from immunoSEQ multiplex PCR; TCRdb stores just in-frame clones and leaves some out. The table shows about 150,000 clones, with 75% to 85% occurring only once. What was sequenced was PBMCs. The receptors were sampled from a woman aged 25 to 39 in good health and CMV-seropositive. Both conserved end residues are part of each CDR3. A D gene is named only where the DNA matches it firmly.

d_gene: .; v_gene: TRBV27; j_gene: TRBJ2-1; CDR3nt: TGTGCCAGCAGTTTTGATGGCCTCAATGAGCAGTTCTTC; CDR3aa: CASSFDGLNEQFF
d_gene: .; v_gene: TRBV2; j_gene: TRBJ2-2; CDR3nt: TGTGCCAGCAAACCCGCTATGAACACCGGGGAGCTGTTTTTT; CDR3aa: CASKPAMNTGELFF
d_gene: .; v_gene: TRBV4-3; j_gene: TRBJ1-2; CDR3nt: TGCGCCAGCAGCCAAGAGCAGGGAAATGGCTACACCTTC; CDR3aa: CASSQEQGNGYTF
d_gene: .; v_gene: TRBV11-3; j_gene: TRBJ2-3; CDR3nt: TGTGCCACCTCCCTAGGGGGGGGCGCAGATACGCAGTATTTT; CDR3aa: CATSLGGGADTQYF
d_gene: TRBD1; v_gene: TRBV7-2; j_gene: TRBJ2-2; CDR3nt: TGTGCCAGCAGCACCCTGACAGGGGCGAACACCGGGGAGCTGTTTTTT; CDR3aa: CASSTLTGANTGELFF
d_gene: .; v_gene: TRBV11-3; j_gene: TRBJ2-1; CDR3nt: TGTGCCAGCAGCTTAGACAGGGACTCCTACAATGAGCAGTTCTTC; CDR3aa: CASSLDRDSYNEQFF
d_gene: .; v_gene: TRBV5-6; j_gene: TRBJ2-1; CDR3nt: TGTGCCAGCAGCCCTCTAGAGGGTCCCTACAATGAGCAGTTCTTC; CDR3aa: CASSPLEGPYNEQFF
d_gene: TRBD2; v_gene: TRBV5-1; j_gene: TRBJ2-1; CDR3nt: TGCGCCAGCAGCTTGGCGACGGGAGGGCCTTCCGAGCAGTTCTTC; CDR3aa: CASSLATGGPSEQFF
d_gene: TRBD1; v_gene: TRBV30; j_gene: TRBJ2-3; CDR3nt: TGTGCCGGGGACAGGGGCTCTAATACGCAGTATTTT; CDR3aa: CAGDRGSNTQYF
d_gene: .; v_gene: TRBV5-1; j_gene: TRBJ1-2; CDR3nt: TGCGCCAGCAGCTCCTACAGGACAGAAAGCTACACCTTC; CDR3aa: CASSSYRTESYTF
d_gene: .; v_gene: TRBV6-4; j_gene: TRBJ1-5; CDR3nt: TGTGCCAGCAGTGAGATACAGGGTTGGCCCCAGCATTTT; CDR3aa: CASSEIQGWPQHF
d_gene: TRBD2; v_gene: TRBV5-1; j_gene: TRBJ2-1; CDR3nt: TGCGCCAGCAGCTTGGCCGGAGGTCTAGCGGTCGAGCAGTTCTTC; CDR3aa: CASSLAGGLAVEQFF